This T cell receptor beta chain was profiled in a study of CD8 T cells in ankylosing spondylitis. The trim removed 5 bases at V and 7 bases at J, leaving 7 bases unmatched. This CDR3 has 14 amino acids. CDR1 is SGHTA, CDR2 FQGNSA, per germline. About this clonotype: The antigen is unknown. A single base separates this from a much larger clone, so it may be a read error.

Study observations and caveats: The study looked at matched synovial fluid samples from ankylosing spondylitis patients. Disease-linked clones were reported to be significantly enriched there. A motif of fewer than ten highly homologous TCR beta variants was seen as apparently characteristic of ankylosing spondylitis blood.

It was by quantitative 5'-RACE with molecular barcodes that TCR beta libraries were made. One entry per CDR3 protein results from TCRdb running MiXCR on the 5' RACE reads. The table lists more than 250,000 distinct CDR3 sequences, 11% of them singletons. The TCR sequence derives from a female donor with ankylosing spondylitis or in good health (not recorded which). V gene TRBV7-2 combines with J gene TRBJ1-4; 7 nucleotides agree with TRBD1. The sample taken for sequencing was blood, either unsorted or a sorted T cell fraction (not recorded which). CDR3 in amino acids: CASSPTGRGEKLFF. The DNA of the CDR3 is TGTGCCAGCAGCCCGACAGGGAGGGGTGAAAAACTGTTTTTT.